The rows below give T cell receptor beta chains drawn from one sample of a study of blood T cell repertoires in COVID-19. The repertoire was sequenced with immunoSEQ multiplex PCR; TCRdb's copy has only in-frame clones and lacks some. The data contain about 140,000 clones, roughly 89% of them singletons. The sample comprised peripheral blood. The receptors were gathered from a woman in her 40s with acute or convalescent COVID-19. Both conserved end residues are part of each CDR3. A D gene is named only where the DNA matches it firmly. Size tells how often a clone was seen (once, few, many) or the class of an expanded clone, and some rows leave it out.

once | TRBD2 | 19 | TRBJ2-7 | TRBV4-2 | CASSPTNPGLAGVLYEQYF | TGTGCCAGCAGCCCGACGAATCCGGGACTAGCGGGAGTCCTCTACGAGCAGTACTTC
NA | NA | 14 | TRBJ2-7 | TRBV2 | CASAVGVPKGKQYF | TGTGCCAGCGCCGTTGGGGTGCCTAAGGGGAAGCAGTACTTC
NA | TRBD1 | 14 | TRBJ1-5 | TRBV6-2/TRBV6-3 | CASSYLGGPQPQHF | TGTGCCAGCAGTTACCTAGGGGGCCCACAGCCCCAGCATTTT
NA | TRBD1 | 15 | TRBJ2-7 | TRBV5-6 | CASSRGRGPFYEQYF | TGTGCCAGCAGCCGAGGCAGGGGGCCTTTTTACGAGCAGTACTTC
NA | NA | 14 | TRBJ1-1 | TRBV5-1 | CASSTDTGMGEAFF | TGCGCCAGCAGCACGGACACCGGAATGGGTGAAGCTTTCTTT
NA | TRBD1 | 13 | TRBJ1-4 | TRBV14 | CASKQGSTEKLFF | TGTGCCAGCAAACAGGGGAGTACAGAAAAACTGTTTTTT
NA | NA | 14 | TRBJ2-1 | TRBV4-3 | CASSHAPRSAEQFF | TGCGCCAGCAGCCATGCCCCCCGAAGCGCTGAGCAGTTCTTC
NA | TRBD2 | 18 | TRBJ2-4 | TRBV27 | CASSAKLAGGPGRNIQYF | TGTGCCAGCAGTGCCAAACTAGCGGGAGGGCCGGGGAGAAACATTCAGTACTTC
NA | NA | 13 | TRBJ1-6 | TRBV30 | CALQGSYNSPLHF | TGTGCCTTACAGGGTTCTTATAATTCACCCCTCCACTTT
NA | NA | 15 | TRBJ1-2 | TRBV19 | CASSWDTNSNYGYTF | TGTGCCAGTAGTTGGGACACCAACTCGAACTATGGCTACACCTTC
NA | NA | 16 | TRBJ2-7 | TRBV4-3 | CASSQEEERLSYEQYF | TGCGCCAGCAGCCAAGAAGAGGAGCGTCTCTCCTACGAGCAGTACTTC
NA | TRBD1 | 14 | TRBJ1-2 | TRBV28 | CASGPRDRVLGYTF | TGTGCCAGCGGGCCCCGGGACAGGGTCCTTGGCTACACCTTC
NA | TRBD2 | 15 | TRBJ2-1 | TRBV7-2 | CASSLSWGGYNEQFF | TGTGCCAGCAGCTTAAGTTGGGGGGGCTACAATGAGCAGTTCTTC
NA | NA | 11 | TRBJ2-5 | TRBV24-1 | CATSRGETQYF | TGTGCCACCTCCCGGGGAGAGACCCAGTACTTC
NA | NA | 12 | TRBJ1-2 | TRBV18 | CASSQSNYGYTF | TGTGCCAGCTCACAATCGAACTATGGCTACACCTTC
NA | TRBD1 | 12 | TRBJ1-2 | TRBV29-1 | CSARTGEDGYTF | TGCAGCGCCCGGACAGGGGAGGATGGCTACACCTTC
once | TRBD1 | 15 | TRBJ1-1 | TRBV6-5 | CASRATGGVYTEAFF | TGTGCCAGCAGGGCAACAGGGGGCGTTTACACTGAAGCTTTCTTT
NA | TRBD2 | 15 | TRBJ2-4 | TRBV25-1 | CASSEVAGGRNIQYF | TGTGCCAGCAGTGAGGTAGCGGGAGGGCGGAACATTCAGTACTTC
NA | TRBD2 | 15 | TRBJ2-1 | TRBV11-3 | CASSLEGLAGERQFF | TGTGCCAGCAGCTTAGAGGGACTAGCGGGAGAGCGGCAGTTCTTC
NA | NA | 14 | TRBJ1-6 | TRBV6-5 | CASSYSREQSPLHF | TGTGCCAGCAGTTACTCCCGGGAGCAATCACCCCTCCACTTT
NA | NA | 15 | TRBJ1-6 | TRBV19 | CASTPQGSHNSPLHF | TGTGCCAGTACCCCCCAGGGGAGCCATAATTCACCCCTCCACTTT
NA | TRBD1 | 15 | TRBJ1-6 | TRBV6-5 | CASSYSGQGTSPLHF | TGTGCCAGCAGTTACTCCGGACAGGGGACTTCACCCCTCCACTTT
NA | NA | 17 | TRBJ1-1 | TRBV24-1 | CATSDFVDCRMNTEAFF | TGTGCCACCAGTGATTTCGTGGACTGCCGCATGAACACTGAAGCTTTCTTT
NA | NA | 13 | TRBJ2-2 | TRBV29-1 | CSVAPSNTGELFF | TGCAGCGTTGCCCCGTCGAACACCGGGGAGCTGTTTTTT
NA | NA | 15 | TRBJ2-1 | TRBV7-8 | CASSPDEGDYNEQFF | TGTGCCAGCAGCCCCGATGAGGGGGACTACAATGAGCAGTTCTTC
once | NA | 15 | TRBJ2-2 | TRBV5-6 | CASSLEGRTTGELFF | TGTGCCAGCAGCTTGGAAGGGAGGACCACCGGGGAGCTGTTTTTT
NA | NA | 13 | TRBJ2-1 | TRBV6-5 | CATRLSRGDEQFF | TGTGCCACCCGCCTTTCCCGAGGAGATGAGCAGTTCTTC
NA | TRBD2 | 16 | TRBJ2-1 | TRBV11-3 | CASSLLPSGGLGEQFF | TGTGCCAGCAGCTTGCTGCCTAGCGGGGGGTTGGGTGAGCAGTTCTTC
NA | TRBD2 | 14 | TRBJ2-2 | TRBV30 | CARQKIAGTGELFF | TGTGCCCGGCAAAAAATAGCGGGGACCGGGGAGCTGTTTTTT
NA | TRBD1 | 20 | TRBJ1-5 | TRBV18 | CASSLWSGQGAVSSNQPQHF | TGTGCCAGCTCACTCTGGTCGGGACAGGGAGCGGTTTCGAGCAATCAGCCCCAGCATTTT
NA | NA | 13 | TRBJ2-5 | TRBV10-3 | CAIRGRGLETQYF | TGTGCCATCAGGGGTAGAGGGTTAGAGACCCAGTACTTC
NA | NA | 15 | TRBJ2-2 | TRBV7-3 | CASSLTGQVAGELFF | TGTGCCAGCAGCTTAACGGGGCAGGTCGCCGGGGAGCTGTTTTTT
NA | NA | 14 | TRBJ1-2 | TRBV28 | CASSPSRDEGGYTF | TGTGCCAGCAGTCCCTCGAGGGATGAAGGTGGCTACACCTTC
NA | NA | 13 | TRBJ1-1 | TRBV5-6 | CASSLSRSTEAFF | TGTGCCAGCAGCTTGTCTCGGAGCACTGAAGCTTTCTTT
few | NA | 13 | TRBJ2-7 | TRBV16 | CASSQTGWNEQYF | TGTGCCAGCAGCCAAACAGGGTGGAACGAGCAGTACTTC
NA | TRBD2 | 15 | TRBJ2-1 | TRBV9 | CASSASGETYNEQFF | TGTGCCAGCAGCGCTAGCGGAGAAACCTACAATGAGCAGTTCTTC
NA | NA | 16 | TRBJ2-1 | TRBV10-3 | CAISESLLLSYNEQFF | TGTGCCATCAGTGAGTCCCTACTACTCTCCTACAATGAGCAGTTCTTC
once | TRBD2 | 16 | TRBJ2-2 | TRBV7-3 | CASSHLGTSETGELFF | TGTGCCAGCAGCCACCTGGGGACTAGCGAAACCGGGGAGCTGTTTTTT
few | TRBD1 | 15 | TRBJ2-1 | TRBV5-5 | CASYSLDRRYNEQFF | TGTGCCAGCTACTCCTTGGACAGGAGATACAATGAGCAGTTCTTC
NA | TRBD2 | 14 | TRBJ2-1 | TRBV5-4 | CASSLAGGPSEQFF | TGTGCCAGCAGCTTGGCGGGAGGACCCTCTGAGCAGTTCTTC
NA | NA | 11 | TRBJ2-5 | TRBV29-1 | CSFSEKETQYF | TGCAGCTTTAGCGAGAAAGAGACCCAGTACTTC
NA | NA | 11 | TRBJ2-7 | TRBV20-1 | CRSGTSYEQYF | TGCAGGAGCGGTACCTCCTACGAGCAGTACTTC
NA | TRBD1 | 14 | TRBJ1-1 | TRBV3-1/TRBV3-2 | CASSRQGGGSEAFF | TGTGCCAGCAGCCGACAGGGGGGTGGGTCTGAAGCTTTCTTT
NA | NA | 16 | TRBJ1-5 | TRBV6-6 | CASSSFVQISNQPQHF | TGTGCCAGCAGTTCCTTCGTACAAATTAGCAATCAGCCCCAGCATTTT
NA | NA | 15 | TRBJ2-7 | TRBV7-2 | CASSAGHWSSYEQYF | TGTGCCAGCAGCGCTGGACACTGGAGCTCCTACGAGCAGTACTTC
once | NA | 13 | TRBJ2-1 | TRBV7-9 | CASSEANDREQFF | TGTGCCAGCAGCGAAGCTAATGATCGGGAGCAGTTCTTC
NA | TRBD2 | 16 | TRBJ2-7 | TRBV5-4 | CASSSLTSGALYEQYF | TGTGCCAGCAGCTCCCTGACTAGCGGGGCCCTCTACGAGCAGTACTTC
NA | TRBD1 | 13 | TRBJ2-7 | TRBV5-1 | CASSADRGREQYF | TGCGCCAGCAGCGCTGACAGGGGCCGCGAGCAGTACTTC